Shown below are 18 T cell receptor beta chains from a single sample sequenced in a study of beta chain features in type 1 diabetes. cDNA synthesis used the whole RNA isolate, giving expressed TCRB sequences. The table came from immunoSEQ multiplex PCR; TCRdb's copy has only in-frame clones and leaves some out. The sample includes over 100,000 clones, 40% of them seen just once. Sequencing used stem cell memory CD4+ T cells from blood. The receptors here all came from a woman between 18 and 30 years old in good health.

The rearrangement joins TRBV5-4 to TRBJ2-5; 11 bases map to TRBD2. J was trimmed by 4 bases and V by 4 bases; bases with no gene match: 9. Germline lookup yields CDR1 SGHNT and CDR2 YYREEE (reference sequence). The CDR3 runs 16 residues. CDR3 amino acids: CASSATLAGGTETQYF. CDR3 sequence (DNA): TGTGCCAGCAGCGCTACTCTAGCGGGAGGTACAGAGACCCAGTACTTC.

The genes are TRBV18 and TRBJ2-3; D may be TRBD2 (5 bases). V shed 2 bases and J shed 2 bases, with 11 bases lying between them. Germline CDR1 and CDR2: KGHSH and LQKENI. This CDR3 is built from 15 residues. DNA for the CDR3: TGTGCCAGCTCACCAATGCGGGTGACCACAGATACGCAGTATTTT. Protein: CASSPMRVTTDTQYF.

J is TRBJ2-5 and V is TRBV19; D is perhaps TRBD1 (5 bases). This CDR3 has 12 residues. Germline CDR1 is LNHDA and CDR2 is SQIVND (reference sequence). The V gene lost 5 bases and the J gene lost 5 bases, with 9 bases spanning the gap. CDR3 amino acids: CASSGAGETQYF. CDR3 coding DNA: TGTGCCAGTAGTGGCGCAGGGGAGACCCAGTACTTC.

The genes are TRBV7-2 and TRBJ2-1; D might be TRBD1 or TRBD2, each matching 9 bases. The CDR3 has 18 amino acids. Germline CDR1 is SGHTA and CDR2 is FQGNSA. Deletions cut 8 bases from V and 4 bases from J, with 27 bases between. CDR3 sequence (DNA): TGTGCCAGCTTCCGGGACAGGGTGTCTAGCGGGGCTTACAATGAGCAGTTCTTC. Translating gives CASFRDRVSSGAYNEQFF.

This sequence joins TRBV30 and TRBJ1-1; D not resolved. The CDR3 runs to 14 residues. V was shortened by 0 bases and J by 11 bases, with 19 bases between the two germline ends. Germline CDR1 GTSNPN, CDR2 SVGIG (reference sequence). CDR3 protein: CAWSVLGETRTAFF. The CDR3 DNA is TGTGCCTGGAGTGTACTCGGGGAGACTAGGACCGCTTTCTTT.

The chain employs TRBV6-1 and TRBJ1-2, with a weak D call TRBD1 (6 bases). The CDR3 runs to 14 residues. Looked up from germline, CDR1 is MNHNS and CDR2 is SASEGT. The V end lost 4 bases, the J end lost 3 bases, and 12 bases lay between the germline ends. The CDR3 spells CASSVDRSYYGYTF. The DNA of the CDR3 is TGTGCCAGCAGTGTTGACAGGTCCTACTATGGCTACACCTTC.

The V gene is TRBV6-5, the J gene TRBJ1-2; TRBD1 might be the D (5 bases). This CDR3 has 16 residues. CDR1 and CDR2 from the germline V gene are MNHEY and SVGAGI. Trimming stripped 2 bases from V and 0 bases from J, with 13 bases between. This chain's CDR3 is CASSYLQGRANYGYTF. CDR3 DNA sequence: TGTGCCAGCAGTTACCTTCAGGGCAGAGCTAACTATGGCTACACCTTC.

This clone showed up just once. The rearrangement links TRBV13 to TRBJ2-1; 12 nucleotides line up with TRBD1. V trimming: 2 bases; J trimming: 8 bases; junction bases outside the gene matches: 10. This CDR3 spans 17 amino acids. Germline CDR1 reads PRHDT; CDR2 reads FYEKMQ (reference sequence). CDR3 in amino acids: CASSLMTGTGGLDEQFF. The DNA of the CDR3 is TGTGCCAGCAGCTTAATGACCGGGACAGGGGGCTTGGATGAGCAGTTCTTC.

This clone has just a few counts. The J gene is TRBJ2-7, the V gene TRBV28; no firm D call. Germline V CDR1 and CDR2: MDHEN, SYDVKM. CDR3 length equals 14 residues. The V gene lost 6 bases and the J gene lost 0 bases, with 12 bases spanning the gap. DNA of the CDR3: TGTGCCAGCAGAGGCAGGATGAGCTCCTACGAGCAGTACTTC. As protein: CASRGRMSSYEQYF.

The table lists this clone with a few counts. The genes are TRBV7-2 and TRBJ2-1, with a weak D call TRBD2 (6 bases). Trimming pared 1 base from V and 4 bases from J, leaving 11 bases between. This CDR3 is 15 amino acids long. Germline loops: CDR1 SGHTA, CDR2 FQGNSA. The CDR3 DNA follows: TGTGCCAGCAGCTTAGACGGGAGTCTGTACAATGAGCAGTTCTTC. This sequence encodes CASSLDGSLYNEQFF.

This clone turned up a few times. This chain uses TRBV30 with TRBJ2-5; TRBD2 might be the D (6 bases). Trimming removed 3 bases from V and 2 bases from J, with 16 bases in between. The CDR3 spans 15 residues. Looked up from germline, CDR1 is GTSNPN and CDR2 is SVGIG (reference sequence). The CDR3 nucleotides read TGTGCCTGGAGGACCTTCCTGGGGACTCAAGAGACCCAGTACTTC. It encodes CAWRTFLGTQETQYF.

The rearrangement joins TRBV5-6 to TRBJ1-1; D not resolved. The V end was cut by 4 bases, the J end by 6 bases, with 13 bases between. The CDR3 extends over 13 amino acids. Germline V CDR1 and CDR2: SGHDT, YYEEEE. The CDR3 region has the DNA TGTGCCAGCAGCAACCATGCGGTGGCTGAAGCTTTCTTT. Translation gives CASSNHAVAEAFF.

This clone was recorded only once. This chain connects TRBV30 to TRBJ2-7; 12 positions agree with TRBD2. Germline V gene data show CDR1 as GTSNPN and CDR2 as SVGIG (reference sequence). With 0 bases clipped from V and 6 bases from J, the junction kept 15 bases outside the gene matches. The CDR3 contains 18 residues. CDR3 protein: CAWSVDSRLAGVLGEQYF. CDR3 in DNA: TGTGCCTGGAGTGTAGATTCCCGACTAGCGGGAGTTTTGGGCGAGCAGTACTTC.

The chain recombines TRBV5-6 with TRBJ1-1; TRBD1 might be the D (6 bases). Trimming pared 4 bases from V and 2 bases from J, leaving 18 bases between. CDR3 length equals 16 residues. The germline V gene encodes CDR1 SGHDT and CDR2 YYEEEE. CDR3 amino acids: CASSNYVGGRNTEAFF. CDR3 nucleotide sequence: TGTGCCAGCAGCAACTATGTGGGGGGGCGAAACACTGAAGCTTTCTTT.

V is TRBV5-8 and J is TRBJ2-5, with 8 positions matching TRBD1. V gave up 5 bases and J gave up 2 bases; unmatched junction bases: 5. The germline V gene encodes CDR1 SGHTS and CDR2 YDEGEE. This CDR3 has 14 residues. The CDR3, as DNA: TGTGCCAGCAGGGGAGACAGGGGACAAGAGACCCAGTACTTC. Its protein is CASRGDRGQETQYF. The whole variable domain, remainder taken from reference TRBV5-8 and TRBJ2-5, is EAGVTQSPTHLIKTRGQQATLRCSPISGHTSVYWYQQALGLGLQFLLWYDEGEERNRGNFPPRFSGRQFPNYSSELNVNALELEDSALYLCASRGDRGQETQYFGPGTRLLVL.

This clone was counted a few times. The CDR3: CASSENRQGETQYF. DNA of the CDR3: TGTGCCAGCAGTGAAAACCGACAGGGGGAGACCCAGTACTTC. The genes are TRBV6-1 and TRBJ2-5, with 8 bases fitting TRBD1. CDR1 is MNHNS, CDR2 SASEGT, per germline. The CDR3 has 14 amino acids. V was pared by 2 bases and J by 5 bases, with 4 bases of the junction left unmatched.

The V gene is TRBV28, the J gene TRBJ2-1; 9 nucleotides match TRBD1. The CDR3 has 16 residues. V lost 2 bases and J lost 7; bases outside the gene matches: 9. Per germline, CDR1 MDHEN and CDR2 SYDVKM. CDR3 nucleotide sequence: TGTGCCAGCAGTTTACTAACAGGGGGCTTTTGGAATGAGCAGTTCTTC. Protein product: CASSLLTGGFWNEQFF.

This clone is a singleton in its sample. CDR3 sequence (DNA): TGCGCCAGCAGCTTGGAAGGGGTCGGGGCCAACGTCCTGACTTTC. Translated, it gives CASSLEGVGANVLTF. V is TRBV5-1 and J is TRBJ2-6; the D gene is possibly TRBD1 (5 bases). Trimming removed 0 bases from V and 4 bases from J, with 8 bases in between. The CDR3 spans 15 residues. Germline V gene lookup returns CDR1 SGHRS and CDR2 YFSETQ.